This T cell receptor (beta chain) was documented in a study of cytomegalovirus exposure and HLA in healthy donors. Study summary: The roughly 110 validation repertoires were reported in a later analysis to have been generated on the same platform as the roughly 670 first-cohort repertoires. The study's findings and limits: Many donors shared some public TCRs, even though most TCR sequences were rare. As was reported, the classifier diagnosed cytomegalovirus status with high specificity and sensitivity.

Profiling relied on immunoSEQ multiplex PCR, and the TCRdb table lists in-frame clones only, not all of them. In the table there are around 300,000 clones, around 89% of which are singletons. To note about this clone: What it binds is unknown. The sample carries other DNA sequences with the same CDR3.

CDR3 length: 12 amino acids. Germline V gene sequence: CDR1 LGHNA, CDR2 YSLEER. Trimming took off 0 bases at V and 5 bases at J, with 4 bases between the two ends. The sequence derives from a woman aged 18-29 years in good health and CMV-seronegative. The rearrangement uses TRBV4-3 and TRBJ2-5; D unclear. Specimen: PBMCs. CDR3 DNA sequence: TGCGCCAGCAGCCAAGACAGGGAGACCCAGTACTTC. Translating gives CASSQDRETQYF.